This TCR beta chain was recovered during a study of beta chain features in type 1 diabetes. Study results and caveats: For patients and controls alike, PCR might favor shorter templates to the same degree. Sampled from patients, naive, central memory and Treg TCRB repertoires appeared more similar than those sampled from healthy donors.

Markers CD45RO/CCR7/CD25/CD127/CD95/CD27 served to sort CD4+ naive, central memory, regulatory and stem cell-like memory cells. The CDR3 loop spans 15 amino acids. Germline CDR1 and CDR2: SGHAT and FQDESV (reference sequence). The germline V and J ends were trimmed by 5 bases and 4 bases, with 17 bases remaining between them. Concerning this clone: The antigen is not known.

The authors reverse transcribed all of the isolated RNA, so sequencing captured expressed TCRB transcripts. Deep immunoSEQ sequencing covered naive, central memory and regulatory T cell samples. The method was immunoSEQ multiplex PCR; TCRdb's version includes in-frame clones alone and lacks a portion of them. The table has approximately 160,000 clones, less than 9.5% seen once. V and J are TRBV11-1 and TRBJ1-1, with a possible D match to TRBD1 (5 bases). Sequencing was done on a sample of central memory CD4+ T cells from blood. This receptor was identified in a woman under 30 in good health. The CDR3 nucleotides are TGTGCCAGCAGCCCAGGGTTCGTGCTGGGCACTGAAGCTTTCTTT. This sequence encodes CASSPGFVLGTEAFF.